The 8 T cell receptor beta chains below all came from one sample that was sequenced in a study of Graves' ophthalmopathy and Graves' hyperthyroidism. Using RNA transcripts, the TCR beta CDR3 regions were amplified. The authors performed first-round RT-PCR with HTBI primers and then a second-round multiplex PCR. TCRdb recomputed calls from the multiplex PCR reads with MiXCR, one row per CDR3 protein. The sample contains about 640,000 distinct CDR3 sequences, approximately 39% of which appear only once. Material for sequencing was peripheral blood. Receptor source: an adult man with Graves' ophthalmopathy.

This clonotype has just a few counts. This rearrangement joins TRBV2 to TRBJ1-4, with 7 bases aligning to TRBD1. There are 14 residues in the CDR3. Looked up from germline, CDR1 is SNHLY and CDR2 is FYNNEI. The J segment lost 8 bases and the V segment lost 3 bases, leaving 6 bases of the junction unmatched. CDR3: CASSDRQGREKLFF. The CDR3 region has the DNA TGTGCCAGCAGTGACCGACAGGGCAGAGAAAAACTGTTTTTT.

The chain has TRBV9 and TRBJ1-6, with 8 bases fitting TRBD1. The V gene end was trimmed by 5 bases and the J gene end by 10 bases; junction bases not matched to a gene: 5. Germline CDR1 reads SGDLS; CDR2 reads YYNGEE. The CDR3 extends over 13 amino acids. The CDR3: CASSPGGESPLHF. The CDR3 DNA is TGTGCCAGCAGTCCAGGGGGCGAATCACCCCTCCACTTT.

The chain employs TRBV7-2 and TRBJ2-7; perhaps TRBD1 as D (6 bases). The CDR3 is 13 amino acids. Trimming shortened V by 5 bases and J by 5 bases, and 13 bases separated the two germline ends. Germline V gives CDR1 SGHTA, CDR2 FQGNSA. The CDR3 is CASSNRAVHEQYF. The CDR3 nucleotides read TGTGCCAGCAGCAACAGGGCGGTTCACGAGCAGTACTTC. The variable domain in full, completed from reference TRBV7-2 and TRBJ2-7, reads GAGVSQSPSNKVTEKGKDVELRCDPISGHTALYWYRQSLGQGLEFLIYFQGNSAPDKSGLPSDRFSAERTGGSVSTLTIQRTQQEDSAVYLCASSNRAVHEQYFGPGTRLTVT.

This clonotype was found many times. The V call is TRBV12-3 or TRBV12-4, the J call TRBJ2-7, with TRBD1 matching 9 bases. With V trimmed by 6 bases and J by 5 bases, 14 bases remained unmatched. The CDR3 is made up of 16 amino acids. The DNA of the CDR3 is TGTGCCAGCAGGCCCGAGGGGGGACAGGGCAAGGACGAGCAGTACTTC. Translated, it gives CASRPEGGQGKDEQYF.

In its sample, this clonotype was seen a few times. The chain employs TRBV4-1 and TRBJ1-4, with D unresolved. The CDR3 contains 17 residues. The germline V gene encodes CDR1 MGHRA and CDR2 YSYEKL. V was pared by 7 bases and J by 0 bases, with 18 bases between. CDR3 residues: CASTPRQSLSTNEKLFF. For the CDR3, the DNA is TGCGCCAGCACTCCGCGGCAGTCTTTATCAACTAATGAAAAACTGTTTTTT.

This clonotype was seen a single time. DNA for the CDR3: TGTGCCAGCAGTGTCCTTAGCGGGTCGAGAGAGACCCAGTACTTC. Translated: CASSVLSGSRETQYF. V usage is TRBV25-1 and J usage is TRBJ2-5; 7 bases align to TRBD2. The junction had 9 bases not matched to a gene; V was cut back by 4 bases and J by 4 bases. CDR1 MGHDK and CDR2 SYGVNS come from the germline V gene. The CDR3 is 15 amino acids.

As regards this clonotype: A much larger clone lies one base from this, so it may be a read error. This chain connects TRBV10-3 to TRBJ2-5; D unresolved. Trimming removed 10 bases from V and 7 bases from J, with 22 bases in between. Per germline, CDR1 ENHRY and CDR2 SYGVKD. The CDR3 has 14 amino acids. CDR3 sequence: CASRSAAPPTTQYF. The DNA for the CDR3 is TGTGCCAGCAGGTCCGCGGCCCCTCCGACGACCCAGTACTTC.

Concerning this clonotype itself: A read error may explain this, as a much larger clone is one base away. The V and J genes are TRBV11-1 and TRBJ2-7; D is ambiguous. Germline V lookup: CDR1 SGHAT, CDR2 FQDESV (reference sequence). The CDR3 loop spans 13 amino acids. Trimming shortened V by 2 bases and J by 2 bases, and 7 bases separated the two germline ends. In nucleotides, the CDR3 is TGTGCCAGCAGCTTAACCCCAACCTACGAGCAGTACTTC. Its translation is CASSLTPTYEQYF.